Presented here are 12 T cell receptor beta chains from one specimen sequenced in a study of T-cell reconstitution after alpha-beta-depleted transplantation in children. TCRbeta library preparation incorporated unique molecular identifiers. TCRdb re-derived calls from the PCR reads in MiXCR, one entry per CDR3 protein. The sample carries around 94,000 distinct CDR3 sequences, over 6% recorded once. This specimen consisted of PBMCs, obtained before TCRalphabeta/CD19-depleted stem cell transplant. These receptors all come from a boy aged 2 to 10 with acute lymphoblastic leukemia, due to receive a stem cell transplant.

The chain links TRBV28 to TRBJ1-2; a possible D gene is TRBD1 (6 bases). Trimming took off 5 bases at V and 0 bases at J, with 10 bases between the two ends. The CDR3 has 14 amino acids. Germline CDR1 is MDHEN and CDR2 is SYDVKM. The CDR3 DNA follows: TGTGCCAGCAGTAGGGGGGGGACTAACTATGGCTACACCTTC. Its protein is CASSRGGTNYGYTF.

This clonotype was observed once. The chain has TRBV2 and TRBJ2-6; tentatively, D is TRBD1 or TRBD2 (6 bases each). V was cut by 11 bases and J by 0 bases, with 20 bases left in between. From germline, CDR1 is SNHLY and CDR2 FYNNEI. The CDR3 is made up of 17 amino acids. The CDR3 DNA reads as TGTGCCTTCTGCTCGGGGGCTACCTCCTCTGGGGCCAACGTCCTGACTTTC. Its translation is CAFCSGATSSGANVLTF.

This clonotype was counted ten times or more. V usage is TRBV20-1 and J usage is TRBJ2-7, with TRBD1 identical over 10 bases. Trimming removed 6 bases from V and 3 bases from J; junction bases left unmatched: 11. This CDR3 spans 15 amino acids. Germline assignment: CDR1 DFQATT and CDR2 SNEGSKA (reference sequence). CDR3 DNA sequence: TGCAGTGCCCGCGACCCGGGACAGGGGTTCTACGAGCAGTACTTC. It encodes CSARDPGQGFYEQYF.

In its sample, this clonotype was seen many times. The chain has TRBV20-1 and TRBJ2-7; tentatively, D is TRBD1 (6 bases). Germline V lookup: CDR1 DFQATT, CDR2 SNEGSKA (reference sequence). This CDR3 spans 15 amino acids. V was trimmed by 2 bases and J by 2 bases, leaving 16 bases between them. CDR3 sequence: CSARINRDTAYEQYF. DNA of the CDR3: TGCAGTGCTAGAATAAACCGGGACACAGCCTACGAGCAGTACTTC.

The sample holds many counts of this clonotype. The chain has TRBV5-8 and TRBJ2-1; 11 bases line up with TRBD2. The CDR3 spans 18 residues. V lost 4 bases and J lost 8; bases outside the gene matches: 17. CDR1 is SGHTS, CDR2 YDEGEE, per germline. Written as DNA, the CDR3 is TGTGCCAGCAGCCCGATAACCCTAGCGGGGGGCTCTTTGGATGAGCAGTTCTTC. This translates into CASSPITLAGGSLDEQFF. Full variable domain (outside the CDR3, taken from reference TRBV5-8 and TRBJ2-1): EAGVTQSPTHLIKTRGQQATLRCSPISGHTSVYWYQQALGLGLQFLLWYDEGEERNRGNFPPRFSGRQFPNYSSELNVNALELEDSALYLCASSPITLAGGSLDEQFFGPGTRLTVL.

As regards this clonotype: A much more abundant neighbour one base away suggests this may be a read error. The final CDR3 position lacks the conserved phenylalanine or tryptophan, pointing to a likely read error. The chain employs TRBV7-2 and TRBJ2-7; D is uncertain. Germline-derived CDR1 and CDR2 are SGHTA and FQGNSA. This CDR3 is 13 amino acids long. V lost 2 bases to trimming and J lost 0 bases, with 5 bases between them. CDR3 amino acids: CASSLIASYEQYS. In DNA form, the CDR3 reads TGTGCCAGCAGCTTAATAGCCTCCTACGAGCAGTACTCC.

This clonotype was seen only a few times. V gene TRBV12-3 or TRBV12-4 combines with J gene TRBJ2-3, with 10 bases matching TRBD1. V shed 5 bases, J shed 3 bases, and the junction held 5 bases outside the gene matches. The CDR3 is 15 residues long. CDR3 in amino acids: CASSPGQGGTDTQYF. DNA of the CDR3: TGTGCCAGCAGTCCTGGACAGGGGGGGACAGATACGCAGTATTTT.

The rearrangement joins TRBV28 to TRBJ2-1; 9 bases map to TRBD2. There are 16 residues in the CDR3. The germline V gene has CDR1 MDHEN and CDR2 SYDVKM. The ends lost 4 bases at V and 10 bases at J; junction bases unmatched: 14. The CDR3 nucleotides read TGTGCCAGCAGTTCACGCCAGCGGGGGGACATCAGGGAGCAGTTCTTC. Its translation is CASSSRQRGDIREQFF.

This clonotype was found many times. The V call is TRBV7-2, the J call TRBJ2-7; D may be TRBD1 (5 bases). This CDR3 contains 14 residues. Germline V gives CDR1 SGHTA, CDR2 FQGNSA. V was pared by 3 bases and J by 0 bases, with 9 bases between. Here the CDR3 reads CASSFYRTSYEQYF. In DNA, the CDR3 is TGTGCCAGCAGCTTTTACAGGACCTCCTACGAGCAGTACTTC.

This clonotype was counted at least ten times. The rearrangement joins TRBV29-1 to TRBJ2-7, with 10 bases lining up with TRBD1. This CDR3 region has 13 residues. The V gene end was trimmed by 1 base and the J gene end by 4 bases; junction bases not matched to a gene: 1. Germline CDR1 SQVTM, CDR2 ANQGSEA. The CDR3 region is CSVEGTGGYEQYF. The CDR3 region has the DNA TGCAGCGTTGAAGGGACAGGGGGTTACGAGCAGTACTTC.

The rearrangement uses TRBV7-8 and TRBJ1-2; 7 bases are a match to TRBD1. This CDR3 contains 14 residues. CDR1 and CDR2 (germline): SGHVS, FQNEAQ. V shed 1 base, J shed 7 bases, and the junction held 6 bases outside the gene matches. The CDR3 bases are TGTGCCAGCAGCTTAGGAGGGGGCGCGTTTGGCTACACCTTC. Translated: CASSLGGGAFGYTF.

This clonotype was picked up many times. V usage is TRBV5-1 and J usage is TRBJ2-2; 9 nucleotides agree with TRBD2. Trimming removed 0 bases from V and 4 bases from J; junction bases left unmatched: 4. This CDR3 is 16 amino acids long. CDR1 and CDR2 (germline): SGHRS, YFSETQ. The DNA for the CDR3 is TGCGCCAGCAGCTTGGTAGCGGGGGAGTTCACCGGGGAGCTGTTTTTT. It specifies CASSLVAGEFTGELFF. The full variable domain, in which reference TRBV5-1 and TRBJ2-2 provide the parts outside the CDR3, is KAGVTQTPRYLIKTRGQQVTLSCSPISGHRSVSWYQQTPGQGLQFLFEYFSETQRNKGNFPGRFSGRQFSNSRSEMNVSTLELGDSALYLCASSLVAGEFTGELFFGEGSRLTVL.